One sample yielded the 30 T cell receptor beta chains listed below, sequenced in a study of CD8 T cells in Susac syndrome. Reverse transcription of about 0.45 to 1 ug RNA was performed with random hexamers. Via MiXCR, TCRdb re-called the immunoSEQ multiplex PCR reads, giving one row per CDR3 protein. The table includes more than 85,000 distinct CDR3 sequences, about 96% detected once. Sequencing input: CD4+ T cells from PBMCs. The receptor set was obtained from a human donor in good health.

V and J are TRBV13 and TRBJ1-5; D is unclear. Per germline, CDR1 PRHDT and CDR2 FYEKMQ (reference sequence). The V end was cut by 0 bases, the J end by 1 base, with 7 bases between. The CDR3 is 15 amino acids. In DNA, the CDR3 is TGTGCCAGCAGCTTAGGCCGAGCCAGCAATCAGCCCCAGCATTTT. Translating it yields CASSLGRASNQPQHF.

V is TRBV9 and J is TRBJ2-2; 8 bases line up with TRBD2. This CDR3 comprises 16 residues. Germline loops: CDR1 SGDLS, CDR2 YYNGEE. After removal of 2 bases from V and 6 bases from J, the junction contained 9 bases not matched to a gene. The CDR3 loop reads CASSVTGGGSSGELFF. As DNA, the CDR3 is TGTGCCAGCAGCGTCACCGGCGGGGGGTCCTCCGGGGAGCTGTTTTTT. Using reference TRBV9 and TRBJ2-2 for the parts outside the CDR3, the full variable domain is DSGVTQTPKHLITATGQRVTLRCSPRSGDLSVYWYQQSLDQGLQFLIQYYNGEERAKGNILERFSAQQFPDLHSELNLSSLELGDSALYFCASSVTGGGSSGELFFGEGSRLTVL.

The chain employs TRBV11-1 and TRBJ2-5, with a possible D match to TRBD2 (5 bases). CDR3 size: 12 residues. V was cut by 3 bases and J by 3 bases, with 5 bases left in between. Germline assignment: CDR1 SGHAT and CDR2 FQDESV (reference sequence). Here the CDR3 reads CASSFGEETQYF. CDR3 DNA sequence: TGTGCCAGCAGCTTCGGGGAAGAGACCCAGTACTTC.

This chain links TRBV20-1 with TRBJ2-7, with TRBD1 matching 8 bases. The CDR3 spans 14 residues. In germline, CDR1 is DFQATT, CDR2 SNEGSKA (reference sequence). In nucleotides, the CDR3 is TGCAGCGCTGGGACCGGACAGGGACTCTACGAGCAGTACTTC. It translates to CSAGTGQGLYEQYF.

This chain connects TRBV10-3 to TRBJ1-1; D gene ambiguous. CDR3 length: 11 residues. V lost 0 bases and J lost 9, with 5 bases in between. Germline V CDR1 and CDR2: ENHRY, SYGVKD. The CDR3 is CAISESFKAFF. The CDR3 DNA sequence: TGTGCCATCAGTGAGTCGTTTAAAGCTTTCTTT.

This chain connects TRBV7-4 to TRBJ2-7; no definite D call. The length of the CDR3 is 13 residues. Germline V gives CDR1 SGHVT, CDR2 SQSDAQ. V dropped 3 bases and J dropped 2 bases, with 8 bases sitting between them. The CDR3 sequence is CASSFLNTYEQYF. Here the CDR3 DNA reads TGTGCCAGCAGCTTTCTCAATACCTACGAGCAGTACTTC.

This chain connects TRBV28 to TRBJ1-4; TRBD1 matches 8 bases. J gave up 3 bases and V 6 bases, and 12 bases lay outside the gene matches. The CDR3 spans 17 residues. The germline V gene has CDR1 MDHEN and CDR2 SYDVKM. CDR3: CASSRGQGAGPNEKLFF. The CDR3 coding sequence is TGTGCCAGCAGCCGAGGACAGGGAGCGGGTCCTAATGAAAAACTGTTTTTT.

This clonotype was seen only a few times. This chain joins TRBV5-5 and TRBJ2-5; D gene ambiguous. Deletions cut 2 bases from V and 2 bases from J, with 7 bases between. CDR1 and CDR2 (germline): SGHKS, YYEKEE (reference sequence). The CDR3 extends over 13 amino acids. This CDR3 is CASSLLGQETQYF. The CDR3 DNA reads TGTGCCAGCAGCTTACTGGGTCAAGAGACCCAGTACTTC.

This chain links TRBV28 with TRBJ2-2; D possibly matches TRBD1 or TRBD2 (5 bases each). V was pared by 5 bases and J by 0 bases, with 13 bases between. Germline V gene data show CDR1 as MDHEN and CDR2 as SYDVKM. The CDR3 spans 16 residues. CDR3 sequence (DNA): TGTGCCAGCAGTGACCAGACGGGGCCGAACACCGGGGAGCTGTTTTTT. Translated: CASSDQTGPNTGELFF.

The chain has TRBV7-9 and TRBJ1-2, with D possibly matching TRBD1 (6 bases). From germline, CDR1 is SEHNR and CDR2 FQNEAQ (reference sequence). V shed 4 bases and J shed 5 bases, with 26 bases lying between them. The CDR3 runs to 18 residues. The CDR3 is CASSSVGGQGLTHYGYTF. CDR3 DNA: TGTGCCAGCAGCTCCGTGGGGGGGCAGGGGCTAACTCATTATGGCTACACCTTC.

The V call is TRBV29-1, the J call TRBJ1-2, with D possibly matching TRBD1 (6 bases). There are 12 residues in the CDR3. CDR1 and CDR2 from the germline V gene are SQVTM and ANQGSEA. The V gene lost 6 bases and the J gene lost 10 bases, with 18 bases spanning the gap. The CDR3 loop is CSVLDRALDYTF. The CDR3 bases are TGCAGCGTCCTGGACAGAGCACTCGACTACACCTTC.

The genes are TRBV15 and TRBJ2-7; the match to TRBD1 covers 8 bases. Germline values: CDR1 LNHNV, CDR2 YYDKDF (reference sequence). V lost 8 bases to trimming and J lost 4 bases; unmatched junction nucleotides: 4. This CDR3 is built from 12 residues. The CDR3: CATSRQGYEQYF. The DNA of the CDR3 is TGTGCCACCTCAAGACAGGGGTACGAGCAGTACTTC.

The chain has TRBV20-1 and TRBJ2-4; a weak D match, TRBD1 (6 bases). Trimming took off 6 bases at V and 0 bases at J, with 9 bases between the two ends. The CDR3 totals 13 residues. Germline CDR1 and CDR2: DFQATT and SNEGSKA (reference sequence). CDR3 sequence: CSARGLAKNIQYF. The CDR3 DNA reads as TGCAGTGCGAGGGGGTTAGCCAAAAACATTCAGTACTTC.

The chain carries TRBV9 and TRBJ2-6; D is unclear. V lost 1 base and J lost 0, with 11 bases in between. The CDR3 extends over 17 amino acids. Germline lookup yields CDR1 SGDLS and CDR2 YYNGEE. CDR3 DNA sequence: TGTGCCAGCAGCGTACTGCCAGAGACCTCTGGGGCCAACGTCCTGACTTTC. As protein: CASSVLPETSGANVLTF.

This clonotype was recorded once. The chain is built from TRBV3-1 and TRBJ2-7; 10 bases align to TRBD1. Germline CDR1 LGHDT, CDR2 YNNKEL (reference sequence). This CDR3 is 15 amino acids long. The V gene end was trimmed by 1 base and the J gene end by 6 bases; junction bases not matched to a gene: 6. The DNA of the CDR3 is TGTGCCAGCAGCCAAGTCCCGGGACAGGGGTCCGAGCAGTACTTC. It yields the protein CASSQVPGQGSEQYF.

The chain joins TRBV18 to TRBJ1-2, with a tentative D call TRBD1 (6 bases). Trimming removed 0 bases at V and 8 bases at J, with 13 bases between. The CDR3 consists of 14 residues. Germline V gene data show CDR1 as KGHSH and CDR2 as LQKENI. The CDR3 reads CASSPPQGMGGYTF. For the CDR3, the DNA is TGTGCCAGCTCACCACCTCAGGGGATGGGAGGCTACACCTTC.

This chain connects TRBV2 to TRBJ2-1; 9 bases agree with TRBD2. Germline V gene data show CDR1 as SNHLY and CDR2 as FYNNEI. This CDR3 is 16 amino acids long. V shed 6 bases and J 1 base; nucleotides not matched to a gene: 7. The CDR3 bases are TGTGCCAGCAGGTTTCTAGCGGGAATTTCCTACAATGAGCAGTTCTTC. It encodes CASRFLAGISYNEQFF.

The chain joins TRBV3-1 to TRBJ2-2; no firm D call. Trimming cost V 3 bases and J 6 bases, with 5 bases left between them. Germline V gene lookup returns CDR1 LGHDT and CDR2 YNNKEL (reference sequence). This CDR3 is 12 amino acids long. The CDR3 protein is CASSHAPGELFF. Written as DNA, the CDR3 is TGTGCCAGCAGCCATGCGCCCGGGGAGCTGTTTTTT.

The chain uses TRBV29-1 and TRBJ2-7; no clear D gene. V lost 5 bases, J lost 2 bases, and 13 bases lay in between. This CDR3 is built from 13 residues. Germline loops: CDR1 SQVTM, CDR2 ANQGSEA. CDR3 nucleotides: TGCAGCGTTAAGTGGACCGCAGCCTACGAGCAGTACTTC. Translating it yields CSVKWTAAYEQYF.

As DNA, the CDR3 is TGTGCCAGTAGCAGCGGGGTTTACCAAGAGACCCAGTACTTC. It codes for CASSSGVYQETQYF. The gene calls are TRBV5-4 and TRBJ2-5; TRBD2 aligns across 7 bases. J gave up 0 bases and V 8 bases, and 7 bases lay outside the gene matches. There are 14 residues in the CDR3. Germline values: CDR1 SGHNT, CDR2 YYREEE (reference sequence). Looking up the rest from reference TRBV5-4 and TRBJ2-5 gives the full variable domain: ETGVTQSPTHLIKTRGQQVTLRCSSQSGHNTVSWYQQALGQGPQFIFQYYREEENGRGNFPPRFSGLQFPNYSSELNVNALELDDSALYLCASSSGVYQETQYFGPGTRLLVL.

The gene calls are TRBV3-1 and TRBJ2-2, with D unresolved. Between the trimmed V and J ends, which lost 1 base and 6 bases, there was a span of 18 bases. There are 17 residues in the CDR3. CDR1 and CDR2 (germline): LGHDT, YNNKEL (reference sequence). CDR3 in DNA: TGTGCCAGCAGCCAAGGGTATCCAATCGGAGTATCCGGGGAGCTGTTTTTT. It encodes CASSQGYPIGVSGELFF.

This clonotype was detected only once. This chain connects TRBV13 to TRBJ2-5; TRBD2 aligns across 7 bases. CDR1 and CDR2 from the germline V gene are PRHDT and FYEKMQ (reference sequence). Unmatched junction bases numbered 7, after V lost 1 base and J lost 5 bases. CDR3 length: 15 residues. CDR3 protein: CASSLATTSRETQYF. The CDR3 DNA sequence: TGTGCCAGCAGCTTAGCAACGACTAGCCGTGAGACCCAGTACTTC.

The chain combines TRBV4-3 with TRBJ2-7, with no clear D. The CDR3 spans 14 residues. Germline V gene data show CDR1 as LGHNA and CDR2 as YSLEER. V lost 0 bases to trimming and J lost 0 bases, with 6 bases between them. The CDR3 sequence is CASSQDKRSYEQYF. For the CDR3, the DNA is TGCGCCAGCAGCCAAGATAAACGCTCCTACGAGCAGTACTTC.

V and J are TRBV3-1 and TRBJ2-7; D may be TRBD1 or TRBD2 (5 bases each). Germline values: CDR1 LGHDT, CDR2 YNNKEL (reference sequence). With 7 bases removed from V and 6 bases from J, the gap between germline ends came to 7 bases. This CDR3 has 10 amino acids. CDR3 sequence reads: CASNGAEQYF. As DNA, the CDR3 is TGTGCCAGCAACGGGGCCGAGCAGTACTTC.

The chain has TRBV20-1 and TRBJ1-1, with 7 bases lining up with TRBD1. Germline lookup yields CDR1 DFQATT and CDR2 SNEGSKA (reference sequence). With 1 base clipped from V and 9 bases from J, the junction kept 11 bases outside the gene matches. This CDR3 comprises 14 residues. The CDR3 is CSARGPDRLEKAFF. In DNA, the CDR3 is TGCAGTGCTAGAGGTCCGGACAGGCTCGAGAAAGCTTTCTTT.

The chain has TRBV20-1 and TRBJ1-2; TRBD1 matches 8 bases. The CDR3 length is 14 residues. Per germline, CDR1 DFQATT and CDR2 SNEGSKA (reference sequence). The V segment lost 1 base and the J segment 4 bases; nucleotides outside the gene matches: 5. The CDR3 DNA is TGCAGTGCTAGAGCGCAGGGGGCTGTCTATGGCTACACCTTC. Its translation is CSARAQGAVYGYTF.

In this sample, this clonotype turned up once. The chain couples TRBV7-9 to TRBJ1-1; 8 bases fit TRBD1. Trimming at V came to 5 bases and at J to 5 bases, leaving 7 bases not matched to a gene. This CDR3 spans 14 amino acids. Germline CDR1 reads SEHNR; CDR2 reads FQNEAQ (reference sequence). As DNA, the CDR3 is TGTGCCAGCAGCCCCTTACAGGGGGGTACTGAAGCTTTCTTT. Translating it yields CASSPLQGGTEAFF.

This chain joins TRBV29-1 and TRBJ2-7; D is unclear. The CDR3 is 12 residues long. Trimming pared 5 bases from V and 7 bases from J, leaving 15 bases between. The germline CDR1 and CDR2 sequences are SQVTM and ANQGSEA. The CDR3 sequence: CSVRHRVGEQYF. The CDR3 DNA reads as TGCAGCGTTCGACATCGGGTTGGGGAGCAGTACTTC.

V is TRBV7-2 and J is TRBJ1-2, with a tentative D call TRBD1 (5 bases). From germline, CDR1 is SGHTA and CDR2 FQGNSA. The V end lost 8 bases, the J end lost 3 bases, and 19 bases lay between the germline ends. CDR3 length equals 15 residues. In DNA form, the CDR3 reads TGTGCCAGCCTCCTAGGGGCCAGATCAGACTATGGCTACACCTTC. Translated, it gives CASLLGARSDYGYTF.

The genes are TRBV7-9 and TRBJ1-2; 9 bases line up with TRBD1. With 2 bases clipped from V and 2 bases from J, the junction kept 6 bases outside the gene matches. Germline CDR1 SEHNR, CDR2 FQNEAQ (reference sequence). CDR3 length: 16 residues. The CDR3 nucleotides read TGTGCCAGCAGCTTAACTCCGGGACAGGGAAACTATGGCTACACCTTC. It specifies CASSLTPGQGNYGYTF.